Below, 13 T cell receptor beta chains from the same sample are listed, as sequenced in a study of cytomegalovirus exposure and HLA in healthy donors. Primers: 60 Vbeta forward and 13 Jbeta reverse. Here immunoSEQ multiplex PCR was the method, and the copy in TCRdb shows in-frame clones only, minus some. This table has 120,000 or so clones, about 84% appearing once. Sample: PBMCs. Receptors were obtained from a man aged 18 to 30 in good health and CMV-seropositive.

The chain links TRBV7-2 to TRBJ1-1; 7 bases line up with TRBD1. The CDR3 has 14 amino acids. With V trimmed by 4 bases and J by 1 base, 3 bases remained unmatched. Germline V CDR1 and CDR2: SGHTA, FQGNSA. CDR3 in amino acids: CASSYGTANTEAFF. CDR3 nucleotide sequence: TGTGCCAGCAGCTACGGGACAGCGAACACTGAAGCTTTCTTT.

The chain couples TRBV19 to TRBJ1-6; 10 bases are a match to TRBD1. V lost 5 bases, J lost 6 bases, and 4 bases stayed unmatched. The germline V gene encodes CDR1 LNHDA and CDR2 SQIVND (reference sequence). The CDR3 covers 15 residues. CDR3 residues: CASSWTGGTNSPLHF. In nucleotides, the CDR3 is TGTGCCAGTAGTTGGACAGGGGGAACTAATTCACCCCTCCACTTT. Complete variable domain (other parts from reference TRBV19 and TRBJ1-6): DGGITQSPKYLFRKEGQNVTLSCEQNLNHDAMYWYRQDPGQGLRLIYYSQIVNDFQKGDIAEGYSVSREKKESFPLTVTSAQKNPTAFYLCASSWTGGTNSPLHFGNGTRLTVT.

The genes are TRBV30 and TRBJ2-2; D may be TRBD2 (6 bases). The CDR3 extends over 13 amino acids. Trimming stripped 5 bases from V and 6 bases from J, with 13 bases between. Germline assignment: CDR1 GTSNPN and CDR2 SVGIG (reference sequence). The CDR3 DNA reads as TGTGCCTGGGCGGGACTTTCTGCCGGGGAGCTGTTTTTT. It encodes CAWAGLSAGELFF.

This chain uses TRBV6-5 with TRBJ1-1; the match to TRBD1 covers 7 bases. The CDR3 length is 13 residues. The V gene end was trimmed by 2 bases and the J gene end by 3 bases; junction bases not matched to a gene: 0. CDR1 is MNHEY and CDR2 is SVGAGI in the germline V gene. CDR3 sequence (DNA): TGTGCCAGCAGTTACGACAGGGACACTGAAGCTTTCTTT. Its protein is CASSYDRDTEAFF.

This clone has a single count. The V call is TRBV12-5, the J call TRBJ2-4; maybe TRBD2 (5 bases). Trimming took 2 bases from V and 0 from J, leaving 17 bases between them. The CDR3 consists of 18 residues. Germline CDR1 LGHNT, CDR2 FRNRAP. This chain's CDR3 is CASGLTGYSRGAKNIQYF. The CDR3 nucleotides are TGTGCTAGTGGTTTGACGGGGTATTCAAGAGGAGCCAAAAACATTCAGTACTTC.

The genes are TRBV4-3 and TRBJ2-5; possible D gene TRBD1, 5 bases. The CDR3 extends over 14 amino acids. V lost 0 bases and J lost 6, with 11 bases in between. Germline V gene data show CDR1 as LGHNA and CDR2 as YSLEER. The CDR3 protein is CASSQDQGKKTQYF. The CDR3 DNA reads TGCGCCAGCAGCCAAGACCAGGGAAAGAAGACCCAGTACTTC.

The chain employs TRBV6-6 and TRBJ1-5; 7 nucleotides agree with TRBD1. Looked up from germline, CDR1 is MNHNY and CDR2 is SVGAGI (reference sequence). J gave up 6 bases and V 2 bases, and 4 bases lay outside the gene matches. The CDR3 loop spans 14 amino acids. The CDR3 sequence is CASSYAGGVQPQHF. Written as DNA, the CDR3 is TGTGCCAGCAGTTACGCAGGGGGAGTTCAGCCCCAGCATTTT.

The genes are TRBV5-6 and TRBJ2-3; TRBD2 matches at 8 bases. CDR3 length equals 14 residues. Germline-derived CDR1 and CDR2 are SGHDT and YYEEEE. With 4 bases clipped from V and 0 bases from J, the junction kept 1 base outside the gene matches. This CDR3 reads CASSIAGSTDTQYF. The CDR3 coding sequence is TGTGCCAGCAGCATAGCGGGGAGCACAGATACGCAGTATTTT.

This clone has a single count. The gene calls are TRBV4-1 and TRBJ2-3; 7 nucleotides agree with TRBD2. CDR1 is MGHRA, CDR2 YSYEKL, per germline. This CDR3 is 15 amino acids long. The trim removed 0 bases at V and 2 bases at J, leaving 2 bases unmatched. The CDR3 DNA follows: TGCGCCAGCAGCCAAGATGGGGGGGACACAGATACGCAGTATTTT. Its translation is CASSQDGGDTDTQYF.

This clone showed up just a few times. The rearrangement links TRBV7-8 to TRBJ2-7; TRBD2 agrees at 13 bases. The CDR3 extends over 22 amino acids. The germline V gene encodes CDR1 SGHVS and CDR2 FQNEAQ. Trimming took 1 base from V and 2 from J; bases not matched to a gene: 20. CDR3 coding DNA: TGTGCCAGCAGCTTAGTCCGGCCCGGCGTGATCCTTGGACTAGCGGGAGCCTACGAGCAGTACTTC. Translated, it gives CASSLVRPGVILGLAGAYEQYF.

The CDR3 protein is CASSSTKTSESYEQYF. The CDR3 nucleotides read TGTGCCAGCAGCTCCACAAAGACTAGCGAGTCCTACGAGCAGTACTTC. This rearrangement joins TRBV9 to TRBJ2-7; 8 nucleotides align to TRBD2. CDR3 length: 16 amino acids. J gave up 1 base and V 4 bases, and 10 bases lay outside the gene matches. Germline loops: CDR1 SGDLS, CDR2 YYNGEE.

The rearrangement joins TRBV5-1 to TRBJ2-1; TRBD1 aligns across 8 bases. The CDR3 is 15 amino acids. Germline V lookup: CDR1 SGHRS, CDR2 YFSETQ. Trimming at V came to 2 bases and at J to 6 bases, leaving 7 bases not matched to a gene. The CDR3 DNA follows: TGCGCCAGCAGCTTCTTAGCAGGGGGCTCCAATGAGCAGTTCTTC. Translated, it gives CASSFLAGGSNEQFF.

The chain has TRBV6-1 and TRBJ2-4, with 9 bases lining up with TRBD1. The trim removed 4 bases at V and 0 bases at J, leaving 4 bases unmatched. The CDR3 is 16 amino acids. CDR1 is MNHNS, CDR2 SASEGT, per germline. As DNA, the CDR3 is TGTGCCAGCAGTGTGACAGGGGGGATAGCCAAAAACATTCAGTACTTC. Translated: CASSVTGGIAKNIQYF.